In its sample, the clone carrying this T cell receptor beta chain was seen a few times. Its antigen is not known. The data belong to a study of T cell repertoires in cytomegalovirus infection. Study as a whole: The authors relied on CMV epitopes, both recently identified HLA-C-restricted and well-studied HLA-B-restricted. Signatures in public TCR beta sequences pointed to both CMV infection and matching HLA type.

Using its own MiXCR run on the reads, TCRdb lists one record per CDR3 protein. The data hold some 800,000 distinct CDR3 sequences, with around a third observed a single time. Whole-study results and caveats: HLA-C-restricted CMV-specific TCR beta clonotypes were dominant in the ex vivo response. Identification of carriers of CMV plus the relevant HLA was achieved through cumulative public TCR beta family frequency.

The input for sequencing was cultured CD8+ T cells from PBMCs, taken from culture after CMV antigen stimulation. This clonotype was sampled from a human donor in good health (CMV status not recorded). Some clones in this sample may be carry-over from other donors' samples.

CDR3 bases: TGTGCCACCAGCAGACCCAGCGGGGAGAACACCGGGGAGCTGTTTTTT. Amino acids: CATSRPSGENTGELFF. The chain carries TRBV15 and TRBJ2-2, with 7 bases identical to TRBD2. CDR1 LNHNV and CDR2 YYDKDF come from the germline V gene (reference sequence). Trimming cost V 2 bases and J 1 base; bases outside gene matches: 4. The CDR3 contains 16 residues.